This TCR beta chain was profiled in a study of early T cells in non-severe SARS-CoV-2 infection. Each CDR3 protein is one row after TCRdb ran MiXCR on the 5' RACE reads. The sample records some 48,000 distinct CDR3 sequences, 6.2% being singletons. This TCR was recovered from an adult who was a healthcare worker with PCR-confirmed SARS-CoV-2 infection or an uninfected control (not recorded which). The input for sequencing was whole blood, taken at baseline.

The DNA of the CDR3 is TGTGCCAGCAGTCACCTATGGACTAGCGGGTACCAAGAGACCCAGTACTTC. Its translation is CASSHLWTSGYQETQYF. J is TRBJ2-5 and V is TRBV28, with 11 bases identical to TRBD2. CDR3 size: 17 residues. Germline loops: CDR1 MDHEN, CDR2 SYDVKM. V shed 5 bases and J 0 bases; nucleotides not matched to a gene: 8.